Below are 11 T cell receptor beta chains sequenced from a single sample in a study of T cells in localized non-small cell lung cancer. Here immunoSEQ multiplex PCR was the method, and the copy in TCRdb shows in-frame clones only, minus some. The sample lists roughly 26,000 clones, roughly 90% occurring once. The sample was peripheral blood, taken before any cancer treatment. The receptors here all came from a female donor over 55 with stage II squamous cell lung carcinoma.

V and J are TRBV5-1 and TRBJ2-7; TRBD2 matches 9 bases. Germline CDR1 and CDR2: SGHRS and YFSETQ. The CDR3 loop spans 15 amino acids. Losses at the gene ends were 0 bases for V and 4 bases for J; bases not matched to a gene: 5. CDR3 DNA: TGCGCCAGCAGCTTGGGAGCGGGGGGACCTTACGAGCAGTACTTC. Its translation: CASSLGAGGPYEQYF. Full variable domain (outside the CDR3, taken from reference TRBV5-1 and TRBJ2-7): KAGVTQTPRYLIKTRGQQVTLSCSPISGHRSVSWYQQTPGQGLQFLFEYFSETQRNKGNFPGRFSGRQFSNSRSEMNVSTLELGDSALYLCASSLGAGGPYEQYFGPGTRLTVT.

J is TRBJ1-2 and V is TRBV28; weak D call: TRBD1 (6 bases). V dropped 2 bases and J dropped 2 bases, with 12 bases sitting between them. There are 15 residues in the CDR3. Germline lookup yields CDR1 MDHEN and CDR2 SYDVKM. CDR3 DNA sequence: TGTGCCAGCAGTTTACCGGGGGGCGGGAACTATGGCTACACCTTC. Translation gives CASSLPGGGNYGYTF.

The V and J genes are TRBV10-2 and TRBJ2-7, with TRBD2 matching 8 bases. Germline-derived CDR1 and CDR2 are WSHSY and SAAADI. Trimming cost V 6 bases and J 0 bases; bases outside gene matches: 10. This CDR3 spans 16 amino acids. CDR3 DNA: TGCGCCAGCAGGAAACTAGCGGCCCAAATCTCCTACGAGCAGTACTTC. This codes for CASRKLAAQISYEQYF.

The chain carries TRBV7-2 and TRBJ1-6; perhaps TRBD1 as D (5 bases). The ends were cut back, 0 bases at V and 9 bases at J, with 9 bases in the middle. The CDR3 covers 14 residues. Germline assignment: CDR1 SGHTA and CDR2 FQGNSA. CDR3 DNA: TGTGCCAGCAGCTTAGCAGGGGCAGGTTCACCCCTCCACTTT. As protein: CASSLAGAGSPLHF.

CDR3 protein: CASSAGQGFEQYF. The CDR3 DNA sequence: TGTGCCAGCAGCGCGGGACAGGGATTCGAGCAGTACTTC. The chain combines TRBV7-9 with TRBJ2-7; 9 bases match TRBD1. The CDR3 sequence is 13 residues long. Germline trimming cut 5 bases from V and 6 bases from J; bases unmatched to any gene: 5. CDR1 is SEHNR, CDR2 FQNEAQ, per germline (reference sequence).

The chain carries TRBV27 and TRBJ2-7, with 12 positions matching TRBD1. Losses at the gene ends were 5 bases for V and 3 bases for J; bases not matched to a gene: 11. Looked up from germline, CDR1 is MNHEY and CDR2 is SMNVEV (reference sequence). The CDR3 spans 17 residues. The CDR3 region has the DNA TGTGCCAGCAGTCCCGGGACAGGGGGCCCTATTTTCTACGAGCAGTACTTC. This sequence encodes CASSPGTGGPIFYEQYF.

With regard to this clone: This sample includes further DNA sequences coding for the same CDR3. The genes are TRBV5-1 and TRBJ2-3; TRBD2 aligns across 9 bases. CDR1 is SGHRS, CDR2 YFSETQ, per germline. J lost 1 base, V lost 0 bases, and 0 bases had no gene match. This CDR3 comprises 15 residues. The CDR3 here is CASSLGLAGTDTQYF. The CDR3 nucleotides are TGCGCCAGCAGCTTGGGACTAGCGGGCACAGATACGCAGTATTTT.

The J gene is TRBJ2-3, the V gene TRBV4-3; D is unresolved. V dropped 0 bases and J dropped 7 bases, with 8 bases sitting between them. The CDR3 length is 13 residues. CDR1 and CDR2 (germline): LGHNA, YSLEER. The CDR3 sequence is CASSQDLGNTQYF. CDR3 coding DNA: TGCGCCAGCAGCCAAGATTTGGGGAATACGCAGTATTTT.

The chain joins TRBV7-3 to TRBJ1-1, with TRBD1 matching over 10 bases. There are 16 residues in the CDR3. Germline V gene sequence: CDR1 SGHTA, CDR2 FQGTGA. Trimming took 2 bases from V and 3 from J; bases not matched to a gene: 6. CDR3 amino acids: CASSLGTGVWDTEAFF. The CDR3 DNA sequence: TGTGCCAGCAGCTTAGGGACAGGGGTTTGGGACACTGAAGCTTTCTTT.

The chain recombines TRBV27 with TRBJ1-3; D is undetermined. Trimming removed 4 bases from V and 2 bases from J, with 6 bases in between. Germline V gives CDR1 MNHEY, CDR2 SMNVEV (reference sequence). The CDR3 runs 13 residues. The CDR3 protein is CASSSRPGNTIYF. The CDR3 DNA sequence: TGTGCCAGCAGTTCCCGCCCTGGAAACACCATATATTTT.

J is TRBJ1-1 and V is TRBV29-1; tentatively, D is TRBD1 (6 bases). CDR3 size: 11 residues. V shed 8 bases and J shed 5 bases, with 12 bases lying between them. Per germline, CDR1 SQVTM and CDR2 ANQGSEA. This CDR3 reads CSLEGDTEAFF. Here the CDR3 DNA reads TGCAGCCTCGAGGGGGATACTGAAGCTTTCTTT.